This entry features one TCR beta chain sequence. Its antigen remains unknown. The sample originates from a study of T cell repertoires in ileal Crohn's disease. Turning to the study itself: At surgery, 30% to 40% of patients smoked, with median disease duration approximately 8 years.

Trimming removed 3 bases at V and 0 bases at J, with 3 bases between. The germline V gene has CDR1 DFQATT and CDR2 SNEGSKA (reference sequence). There are 11 residues in the CDR3. The sample's time point: inflamed ileum from the surgical specimen. Broader study findings: Compared with non-smokers, active smokers at surgery showed more clonal expansions.

Sequencing used immunoSEQ multiplex PCR; TCRdb keeps in-frame clones, though not all of them. The sample includes around 11,000 clones, around 87% of them seen just once. This chain links TRBV20-1 with TRBJ2-7; D not resolved. Specimen: ileal tissue. The sequence came from an adult with Crohn's disease. The DNA for the CDR3 is TGCAGTGCTAGGAGCTCCTACGAGCAGTACTTC. Its protein is CSARSSYEQYF.